The 29 T cell receptor beta chains in this list originate from one sample, sequenced in a study of beta chain features in type 1 diabetes. Isolated RNA was reverse transcribed in full, so expressed TCRB transcripts were sequenced. Generated by immunoSEQ multiplex PCR, the TCRdb table keeps only in-frame clones and is missing some. The table has about 330,000 clones, approximately 11% seen once. The material sequenced was naive CD4+ T cells from blood. Receptors originate from a woman aged 25 to 39 in good health.

CDR3 nucleotide sequence: TGTGCCAGCTCGAGCGGGAGGGCCGCGGGGCAGTACTTC. Translation: CASSSGRAAGQYF. This chain connects TRBV25-1 to TRBJ2-7, with 10 bases matching TRBD2. Trimming removed 8 bases from V and 9 bases from J; junction bases left unmatched: 10. The CDR3 has 13 amino acids. CDR1 MGHDK and CDR2 SYGVNS come from the germline V gene.

The J gene is TRBJ1-1, the V gene TRBV29-1; 11 positions agree with TRBD1. V was pared by 6 bases and J by 2 bases, with 5 bases of the junction left unmatched. The CDR3 sequence is 14 residues long. Germline V lookup: CDR1 SQVTM, CDR2 ANQGSEA. CDR3 DNA: TGCAGCGTGAGGGACAGGGGGTTAAACACTGAAGCTTTCTTT. This gives the protein CSVRDRGLNTEAFF.

This clone has only a few counts. The chain uses TRBV18 and TRBJ2-5; tentative D call: TRBD1 (5 bases). Germline CDR1 and CDR2: KGHSH and LQKENI. Trimming took 4 bases from V and 2 from J, leaving 11 bases between them. CDR3 length: 14 residues. CDR3 amino acids: CASSRQGTQETQYF. In DNA, the CDR3 is TGTGCCAGCTCACGGCAGGGAACTCAAGAGACCCAGTACTTC.

A few counts support this clone. This chain joins TRBV30 and TRBJ2-7; TRBD1 matches at 7 bases. Per the germline V gene, CDR1 is GTSNPN and CDR2 is SVGIG (reference sequence). V shed 5 bases and J 2 bases; nucleotides not matched to a gene: 6. There are 13 residues in the CDR3. The CDR3 DNA reads TGTGCCTGGGCAGGACAGGCCACCTACGAGCAGTACTTC. It is translated as CAWAGQATYEQYF.

This clone was seen a few times. V and J are TRBV10-3 and TRBJ1-5; perhaps TRBD1 as D (5 bases). The germline V gene has CDR1 ENHRY and CDR2 SYGVKD. V lost 6 bases and J 2 bases, leaving 8 bases between the germline ends. This CDR3 is built from 13 residues. CDR3 in amino acids: CAIRGGGNQPQHF. CDR3 bases: TGTGCCATCAGGGGGGGAGGCAATCAGCCCCAGCATTTT.

This clone was counted a few times. Here the CDR3 DNA reads TGCGCCAGCAGCTTGGCCTTAAACTACGAGCAGTACTTC. It yields the protein CASSLALNYEQYF. This rearrangement joins TRBV5-1 to TRBJ2-7, with D hard to call. Trimming shortened V by 0 bases and J by 3 bases, and 7 bases separated the two germline ends. The CDR3 length is 13 residues. Germline V gene data show CDR1 as SGHRS and CDR2 as YFSETQ.

This sequence joins TRBV30 and TRBJ1-2, with D perhaps TRBD1 (5 bases). This CDR3 comprises 13 residues. Germline-derived CDR1 and CDR2 are GTSNPN and SVGIG (reference sequence). Trimming pared 2 bases from V and 2 bases from J, leaving 9 bases between. CDR3 residues: CAWSSSGNYGYTF. The DNA of the CDR3 is TGTGCCTGGAGTAGTTCAGGGAACTATGGCTACACCTTC.

This clone was detected only a few times. The chain carries TRBV7-2 and TRBJ2-7; 11 bases agree with TRBD2. V gave up 4 bases and J gave up 5 bases; unmatched junction bases: 7. Germline loops: CDR1 SGHTA, CDR2 FQGNSA. The CDR3 runs to 15 residues. The DNA for the CDR3 is TGTGCCAGCAGCTGGGTAGCGGGAGGGCCGAACGAGCAGTACTTC. Its protein is CASSWVAGGPNEQYF.

This chain connects TRBV27 to TRBJ2-3, with a weak D call TRBD2 (6 bases). The CDR3 extends over 14 amino acids. V was clipped by 5 bases and J by 8 bases, with 17 bases between them. Per germline, CDR1 MNHEY and CDR2 SMNVEV (reference sequence). CDR3 loop: CASSSHSGDRTQYF. As DNA, the CDR3 is TGTGCCAGCAGTAGCCACTCGGGGGACCGTACGCAGTATTTT.

CDR3 loop: CASIDPAGGSYNEQFF. DNA for the CDR3: TGTGCCAGCATTGATCCTGCGGGGGGCTCCTACAATGAGCAGTTCTTC. The chain carries TRBV28 and TRBJ2-1; 8 nucleotides line up with TRBD2. The CDR3 contains 16 residues. The ends lost 7 bases at V and 0 bases at J; junction bases unmatched: 8. Looked up from germline, CDR1 is MDHEN and CDR2 is SYDVKM.

The chain carries TRBV11-3 and TRBJ2-5; TRBD2 matches at 11 bases. V trimming: 5 bases; J trimming: 2 bases; junction bases outside the gene matches: 4. The germline gives CDR1 SGHNT, CDR2 YENEEA. This CDR3 is built from 15 residues. Here the CDR3 DNA reads TGTGCCAGCAGCCCCGGGACTAGCGGACAAGAGACCCAGTACTTC. It is translated as CASSPGTSGQETQYF.

This clone was counted only a few times. This chain connects TRBV5-8 to TRBJ1-2; 11 bases line up with TRBD1. Losses at the gene ends were 6 bases for V and 8 bases for J; bases not matched to a gene: 12. The V gene's germline CDR1 is SGHTS and CDR2 YDEGEE. This CDR3 comprises 15 residues. Here the CDR3 reads CASTVPRTGGWGYTF. CDR3 bases: TGTGCCAGCACCGTTCCCCGGACAGGGGGCTGGGGCTACACCTTC.

This clone was detected a few times. The chain recombines TRBV6-5 with TRBJ2-5; weak D call: TRBD2 (6 bases). The V end was cut by 2 bases, the J end by 3 bases, with 16 bases between. The CDR3 runs to 16 residues. Germline CDR1 reads MNHEY; CDR2 reads SVGAGI. CDR3 sequence reads: CASSYRGSGWEETQYF. Here the CDR3 DNA reads TGTGCCAGCAGTTACCGCGGTAGCGGTTGGGAAGAGACCCAGTACTTC.

This clone was detected only a few times. The J gene is TRBJ2-1, the V gene TRBV29-1, with a possible D match to TRBD2 (5 bases). V shed 7 bases and J shed 6 bases, with 16 bases lying between them. Germline assignment: CDR1 SQVTM and CDR2 ANQGSEA. This CDR3 is 13 amino acids long. CDR3 nucleotide sequence: TGCAGCGCTACGAAACTAGTTAGCAATGAGCAGTTCTTC. Translated, it gives CSATKLVSNEQFF.

This clone was observed a handful of times. V usage is TRBV2 and J usage is TRBJ2-1; D possibly corresponds to TRBD2 (6 bases). The V and J ends lost 7 bases and 6 bases respectively, with 25 bases between them. Germline V gives CDR1 SNHLY, CDR2 FYNNEI. CDR3 size: 17 residues. CDR3 amino acids: CASIRDSQTRGVNEQFF. As DNA, the CDR3 is TGTGCCAGCATTCGGGACTCACAAACGCGTGGTGTCAATGAGCAGTTCTTC.

This rearrangement joins TRBV9 to TRBJ2-7; 8 nucleotides match TRBD2. This CDR3 region has 13 residues. The ends lost 2 bases at V and 5 bases at J; junction bases unmatched: 3. From germline, CDR1 is SGDLS and CDR2 YYNGEE. CDR3 nucleotide sequence: TGTGCCAGCAGCGTGGGACTAGAGCACGAGCAGTACTTC. It codes for CASSVGLEHEQYF.

The chain has TRBV5-4 and TRBJ2-5, with D perhaps matching TRBD1 (7 bases). Germline V gene sequence: CDR1 SGHNT, CDR2 YYREEE (reference sequence). CDR3 length: 14 amino acids. V dropped 9 bases and J dropped 5 bases, with 20 bases sitting between them. CDR3 protein: CATTGGGGRETQYF. The CDR3 DNA follows: TGTGCCACCACCGGAGGGGGCGGAAGGGAGACCCAGTACTTC.

This clone was counted only a few times. CDR3 sequence (DNA): TGTGCCAGCAGCGCCCAAGCCCAACGGACGGGGACTAACTATGGCTACACCTTC. Residues: CASSAQAQRTGTNYGYTF. This chain joins TRBV9 and TRBJ1-2; no clear D. V was pared by 3 bases and J by 0 bases, with 21 bases between. CDR1 SGDLS and CDR2 YYNGEE come from the germline V gene. The CDR3 runs to 18 residues.

This clone was picked up a small number of times. The genes are TRBV7-2 and TRBJ2-1, with D possibly TRBD1 on 5 matching bases. Germline V gives CDR1 SGHTA, CDR2 FQGNSA. Trimming took off 5 bases at V and 15 bases at J, with 17 bases between the two ends. This CDR3 comprises 12 residues. DNA for the CDR3: TGTGCCAGCAGCGCTACCACAGGCGTTTGGTTCTTC. Translation: CASSATTGVWFF.

The chain employs TRBV28 and TRBJ2-7; 7 nucleotides line up with TRBD1. V trimming: 7 bases; J trimming: 6 bases; junction bases outside the gene matches: 9. The CDR3 has 13 amino acids. In germline, CDR1 is MDHEN, CDR2 SYDVKM. The CDR3: CASNTGEVLEQYF. Written as DNA, the CDR3 is TGTGCCAGCAATACAGGGGAAGTTCTCGAGCAGTACTTC.

In this sample, this clone turned up many times. In DNA, the CDR3 is TGTGCCAGCAGTGAACATTACAATGAGCAGTTCTTC. Translation gives CASSEHYNEQFF. The chain links TRBV25-1 to TRBJ2-1; the D is unclear. From germline, CDR1 is MGHDK and CDR2 SYGVNS. The CDR3 loop spans 12 amino acids. V was clipped by 2 bases and J by 4 bases, with 3 bases between them. The full variable domain, rest sourced from reference TRBV25-1 and TRBJ2-1, is EADIYQTPRYLVIGTGKKITLECSQTMGHDKMYWYQQDPGMELHLIHYSYGVNSTEKGDLSSESTVSRIRTEHFPLTLESARPSHTSQYLCASSEHYNEQFFGPGTRLTVL.

The rearrangement uses TRBV19 and TRBJ2-1; the match to TRBD1 covers 7 bases. Germline V lookup: CDR1 LNHDA, CDR2 SQIVND (reference sequence). The trim removed 5 bases at V and 14 bases at J, leaving 9 bases unmatched. The CDR3 is 12 amino acids. CDR3 in amino acids: CASSFRTGLEFF. In DNA, the CDR3 is TGTGCCAGTAGTTTCAGGACAGGACTGGAGTTCTTC.

This clone occurred a few times. The genes are TRBV5-4 and TRBJ1-2, with D possibly being TRBD1 (5 bases). Germline-derived CDR1 and CDR2 are SGHNT and YYREEE (reference sequence). The CDR3 covers 15 residues. V lost 4 bases and J 1 base, leaving 14 bases between the germline ends. The CDR3 nucleotides are TGTGCCAGCAGCCTGCCTGGGGGGGATAACTATGGCTACACCTTC. The encoded protein is CASSLPGGDNYGYTF.

A few counts support this clone. Other DNA sequences in the same sample also yield this CDR3. This chain joins TRBV7-2 and TRBJ2-3; 11 bases line up with TRBD2. CDR1 SGHTA and CDR2 FQGNSA come from the germline V gene. The CDR3 length is 16 residues. V shed 3 bases, J shed 0 bases, and the junction held 2 bases outside the gene matches. The CDR3 bases are TGTGCCAGCAGCTTGGGACTAGCGGATAGCACAGATACGCAGTATTTT. Its translation: CASSLGLADSTDTQYF.

This clone was detected a few times. V gene TRBV7-8 combines with J gene TRBJ2-7, with D uncertain. Trimming removed 1 base at V and 3 bases at J, with 7 bases between. Per the germline V gene, CDR1 is SGHVS and CDR2 is FQNEAQ. This CDR3 comprises 13 residues. CDR3 loop: CASSLVPGYEQYF. CDR3 nucleotides: TGTGCCAGCAGCTTAGTTCCAGGCTACGAGCAGTACTTC.

The chain links TRBV30 to TRBJ1-2; D is uncertain. This CDR3 contains 13 residues. The V end lost 3 bases, the J end lost 8 bases, and 16 bases lay between the germline ends. Germline CDR1 and CDR2: GTSNPN and SVGIG (reference sequence). This CDR3 reads CAWREGGRGGYTF. The CDR3 nucleotides read TGTGCCTGGAGGGAAGGTGGGCGAGGGGGCTACACCTTC.

This chain links TRBV5-1 with TRBJ2-1; no firm D call. CDR1 is SGHRS and CDR2 is YFSETQ in the germline V gene. Between the trimmed V and J ends, which lost 0 bases and 0 bases, there was a span of 13 bases. The CDR3 has 17 amino acids. The CDR3 sequence is CASSLGVGRSSYNEQFF. CDR3 sequence (DNA): TGCGCCAGCAGCTTGGGGGTGGGTCGGAGCTCCTACAATGAGCAGTTCTTC.

The rearrangement links TRBV29-1 to TRBJ1-4; TRBD1 might be the D (6 bases). CDR3 length: 13 amino acids. The V end lost 7 bases, the J end lost 8 bases, and 17 bases lay between the germline ends. Germline CDR1 reads SQVTM; CDR2 reads ANQGSEA. DNA for the CDR3: TGCAGCGCCCCGGACAGTTTGCTAGAAAAACTGTTTTTT. Translation gives CSAPDSLLEKLFF. The whole variable domain, remainder taken from reference TRBV29-1 and TRBJ1-4, is SAVISQKPSRDICQRGTSLTIQCQVDSQVTMMFWYRQQPGQSLTLIATANQGSEATYESGFVIDKFPISRPNLTFSTLTVSNMSPEDSSIYLCSAPDSLLEKLFFGSGTQLSVL.

The gene calls are TRBV7-2 and TRBJ2-7; TRBD2 agrees at 11 bases. The CDR3 contains 16 residues. Germline trimming cut 1 base from V and 0 bases from J; bases unmatched to any gene: 2. Germline CDR1 reads SGHTA; CDR2 reads FQGNSA. CDR3 nucleotides: TGTGCCAGCAGCTTAGTCACTAGCGGGAGCTCCTACGAGCAGTACTTC. It encodes CASSLVTSGSSYEQYF.